The 17 T cell receptor beta chains below were found in one sample sequenced in a study of shared clonotypes between healthy human individuals. Method: immunoSEQ multiplex PCR; TCRdb's copy keeps in-frame clones and lacks some. The table shows 2 million to 2.5 million clones, with around 95% occurring only once. Sequencing was carried out using naive CD4+ T cells sorted from blood. The subset is: CD45RA+ positively selected. These receptors all come from a man in his late teens or twenties in good health.

This clone was seen just once. V usage is TRBV15 and J usage is TRBJ2-7, with 13 bases matching TRBD2. The CDR3 covers 17 residues. The V and J ends lost 1 base and 4 bases, in that order; junction bases with no gene match: 7. Germline CDR1 is LNHNV and CDR2 is YYDKDF (reference sequence). The CDR3 is CATSRGGTSGDRYEQYF. CDR3 in DNA: TGTGCCACCAGCAGAGGGGGGACTAGCGGGGACCGTTACGAGCAGTACTTC.

The J gene is TRBJ1-6, the V gene TRBV5-4; TRBD1 matches 7 bases. Germline V gene sequence: CDR1 SGHNT, CDR2 YYREEE (reference sequence). V gave up 0 bases and J gave up 5 bases; unmatched junction bases: 2. The CDR3 is 15 amino acids. DNA for the CDR3: TGTGCCAGCAGCTTGGCGACAGGGAATAATTCACCCCTCCACTTT. Its translation: CASSLATGNNSPLHF.

This clone was detected once. The chain recombines TRBV5-6 with TRBJ1-1; D possibly corresponds to TRBD1 (6 bases). CDR1 and CDR2 (germline): SGHDT, YYEEEE. This CDR3 comprises 15 residues. V was cut by 2 bases and J by 6 bases, with 17 bases left in between. CDR3 loop: CASSFSHRESPEAFF. In DNA form, the CDR3 reads TGTGCCAGCAGCTTTTCCCACAGGGAATCCCCTGAAGCTTTCTTT.

As to this clone: The same CDR3 can be traced to other DNA sequences in this sample. The chain recombines TRBV5-4 with TRBJ2-2, with 7 bases matching TRBD1. Germline V CDR1 and CDR2: SGHNT, YYREEE (reference sequence). V was clipped by 3 bases and J by 6 bases; unmatched bases: 5. The CDR3 totals 14 residues. DNA for the CDR3: TGTGCCAGCAGCTCGCGACAGGGTGCCGGGGAGCTGTTTTTT. Translated, it gives CASSSRQGAGELFF.

The CDR3 spells CASSISQGVTGELFF. CDR3 bases: TGTGCCAGTAGTATATCCCAGGGTGTAACCGGGGAGCTGTTTTTT. V gene TRBV19 combines with J gene TRBJ2-2; D is perhaps TRBD1 (5 bases). This CDR3 is 15 amino acids long. Germline CDR1 and CDR2: LNHDA and SQIVND (reference sequence). The V end lost 2 bases, the J end lost 5 bases, and 12 bases lay between the germline ends.

V and J are TRBV19 and TRBJ2-7; 11 bases map to TRBD2. Germline CDR1 LNHDA, CDR2 SQIVND (reference sequence). J lost 2 bases, V lost 5 bases, and 8 bases had no gene match. This CDR3 region has 16 residues. The CDR3: CASSVTSGSVPYEQYF. CDR3 sequence (DNA): TGTGCCAGTAGTGTAACTAGCGGGAGCGTTCCCTACGAGCAGTACTTC.

This chain links TRBV19 with TRBJ2-7; 9 bases map to TRBD1. The CDR3 has 13 amino acids. V was pared by 7 bases and J by 2 bases, with 3 bases of the junction left unmatched. Germline CDR1 LNHDA, CDR2 SQIVND (reference sequence). The CDR3 region has the DNA TGTGCCAGTAAAGGGACAGGGACCTACGAGCAGTACTTC. This encodes CASKGTGTYEQYF.

The chain links TRBV10-1 to TRBJ2-5, with 7 bases aligning to TRBD2. V lost 4 bases and J lost 5; bases outside the gene matches: 7. The CDR3 spans 14 residues. Germline V lookup: CDR1 WNHNN, CDR2 SYGVQD (reference sequence). CDR3 sequence (DNA): TGCGCCAGCAGTGTTTTATCGGGAGGTGAGACCCAGTACTTC. Translation: CASSVLSGGETQYF.

CDR3: CASSLTGTEYYGYTF. CDR3 DNA sequence: TGTGCCAGCAGCCTTACCGGGACAGAATACTATGGCTACACCTTC. The gene calls are TRBV7-2 and TRBJ1-2, with 7 bases fitting TRBD1. The CDR3 runs to 15 residues. V lost 5 bases, J lost 3 bases, and 9 bases stayed unmatched. Germline CDR1 reads SGHTA; CDR2 reads FQGNSA.

The chain has TRBV5-6 and TRBJ1-3, with 9 bases that match TRBD1. Germline assignment: CDR1 SGHDT and CDR2 YYEEEE. The ends lost 7 bases at V and 2 bases at J; junction bases unmatched: 7. The CDR3 consists of 15 residues. CDR3 amino acids: CASALQGAPGNTIYF. The CDR3, as DNA: TGTGCCAGCGCCTTACAGGGGGCCCCTGGAAACACCATATATTTT.

The chain has TRBV2 and TRBJ2-1; D unresolved. The V and J ends lost 2 bases and 6 bases respectively, with 11 bases between them. The CDR3 is 14 residues long. Germline values: CDR1 SNHLY, CDR2 FYNNEI. CDR3 residues: CASSEFSPPNEQFF. The CDR3 bases are TGTGCCAGCAGTGAATTTTCACCACCCAATGAGCAGTTCTTC. Complete variable domain (other parts from reference TRBV2 and TRBJ2-1): EPEVTQTPSHQVTQMGQEVILRCVPISNHLYFYWYRQILGQKVEFLVSFYNNEISEKSEIFDDQFSVERPDGSNFTLKIRSTKLEDSAMYFCASSEFSPPNEQFFGPGTRLTVL.

The chain combines TRBV11-2 with TRBJ2-5, with a possible D match to TRBD2 (7 bases). With 1 base removed from V and 4 bases from J, the gap between germline ends came to 16 bases. Germline V gene sequence: CDR1 SGHAT, CDR2 FQNNGV. The CDR3 consists of 16 residues. The CDR3 sequence: CASSLAWGGARETQYF. DNA of the CDR3: TGTGCCAGCAGCTTAGCGTGGGGGGGGGCAAGAGAGACCCAGTACTTC.

V is TRBV5-6 and J is TRBJ2-3; the D is unclear. CDR3 length: 15 residues. The V end lost 4 bases, the J end lost 0 bases, and 12 bases lay between the germline ends. Germline CDR1 and CDR2: SGHDT and YYEEEE. CDR3 in amino acids: CASSKRTGSTDTQYF. Here the CDR3 DNA reads TGTGCCAGCAGCAAAAGGACCGGTAGCACAGATACGCAGTATTTT.

On this clone: Other nucleotide sequences in the sample specify the same CDR3. This chain links TRBV20-1 with TRBJ2-7; D gene uncertain. V was cut by 5 bases and J by 3 bases, with 8 bases left in between. Germline CDR1 is DFQATT and CDR2 is SNEGSKA (reference sequence). CDR3 length equals 11 residues. The chain's CDR3 is CSARNSYEQYF. CDR3 DNA sequence: TGCAGTGCTCGTAACAGCTACGAGCAGTACTTC.

The V gene is TRBV6-5, the J gene TRBJ2-7; the D gene could be TRBD1 or TRBD2 (6 bases each). The CDR3 contains 13 residues. Germline-derived CDR1 and CDR2 are MNHEY and SVGAGI. Trimming cost V 6 bases and J 3 bases, with 12 bases left between them. The CDR3: CASRLGGSYEQYF. The CDR3 DNA follows: TGTGCCAGCAGACTAGGGGGGAGCTACGAGCAGTACTTC.

This chain links TRBV6-5 with TRBJ2-1, with a tentative D call TRBD1 (5 bases). The germline V and J ends were trimmed by 0 bases and 5 bases, with 8 bases remaining between them. The CDR3 length is 14 residues. Looked up from germline, CDR1 is MNHEY and CDR2 is SVGAGI. CDR3: CASSYSGAHNEQFF. CDR3 nucleotide sequence: TGTGCCAGCAGTTACTCAGGGGCCCACAATGAGCAGTTCTTC.

V gene TRBV5-6 combines with J gene TRBJ2-7; 7 positions match TRBD1. Germline CDR1 and CDR2: SGHDT and YYEEEE. With 2 bases clipped from V and 2 bases from J, the junction kept 7 bases outside the gene matches. The CDR3 covers 15 residues. The DNA of the CDR3 is TGTGCCAGCAGCTTAAGTGACAGGGCCACCTACGAGCAGTACTTC. This encodes CASSLSDRATYEQYF. The whole variable domain, remainder taken from reference TRBV5-6 and TRBJ2-7, is DAGVTQSPTHLIKTRGQQVTLRCSPKSGHDTVSWYQQALGQGPQFIFQYYEEEERQRGNFPDRFSGHQFPNYSSELNVNALLLGDSALYLCASSLSDRATYEQYFGPGTRLTVT.